The source of this T cell receptor (beta chain) is a study of blood T cell repertoires in COVID-19. Study-level information: Samples representing acute and convalescent COVID-19 were sourced from the United States, Italy and Spain. Sources were T cells, B-cell-depleted T cells, or PBMCs; the material itself was cDNA or gDNA.

The germline CDR1 and CDR2 sequences are SGHTS and YDEGEE. Trimming shortened V by 5 bases and J by 5 bases, and 19 bases separated the two germline ends. The CDR3 has 15 amino acids. In the original workflow: Reference gene primers were amplified, and this amplification served to estimate nucleated cell counts. Clones were sequenced by immunoSEQ multiplex PCR, and TCRdb holds only the in-frame ones, with some missing. V and J calls and clone size are copied from that table; D and trimming were computed from the DNA. The sample lists roughly 70,000 clones; just under 80% were seen once. Sequenced: peripheral blood. This sequence joins TRBV5-8 and TRBJ2-5; D unclear. This TCR was sampled from a human donor in a cohort sampled during active COVID-19. The CDR3 coding sequence is TGTGCCAGCAGTCGACCCTGGAACTCTAGGGAGACCCAGTACTTC. Encoded protein: CASSRPWNSRETQYF.